Following are 20 T cell receptor beta chains from one sample sequenced in a study of blood T cell repertoires in COVID-19. The data were produced by immunoSEQ multiplex PCR, yet TCRdb's version contains in-frame clones alone and is incomplete. In the table there are 100,000 to 130,000 clones, around four fifths of which are singletons. Sequencing was done on a sample of peripheral blood. The source is a man between 70 and 80 years old with acute or convalescent COVID-19.

The chain joins TRBV2 to TRBJ2-7; D possibly corresponds to TRBD2 (6 bases). V lost 6 bases and J 7 bases, leaving 10 bases between the germline ends. Germline V gives CDR1 SNHLY, CDR2 FYNNEI. This CDR3 is built from 11 residues. The CDR3 coding sequence is TGTGCCAGCAGGACTAGTACGGAGCAGTACTTC. It codes for CASRTSTEQYF.

The chain joins TRBV3-1 (or the pseudogene TRBV3-2) to TRBJ2-1; D might be TRBD1 (5 bases). Germline V gene data show CDR1 as LGHDT and CDR2 as YNNKEL (reference sequence). The CDR3 is 14 amino acids. V was clipped by 1 base and J by 5 bases, with 9 bases between them. The CDR3 spells CASSQVIGDNEQFF. The CDR3 DNA is TGTGCCAGCAGCCAAGTGATAGGGGACAATGAGCAGTTCTTC.

The chain has TRBV7-2 and TRBJ2-5; D might be TRBD1 (5 bases). Germline loops: CDR1 SGHTA, CDR2 FQGNSA. V shed 5 bases and J shed 1 base, with 14 bases lying between them. There are 15 residues in the CDR3. CDR3 loop: CASSVSTAFQETQYF. As DNA, the CDR3 is TGTGCCAGCAGCGTATCGACAGCTTTCCAAGAGACCCAGTACTTC.

The chain is built from TRBV5-4 and TRBJ1-1, with D hard to call. Germline CDR1 reads SGHNT; CDR2 reads YYREEE (reference sequence). The CDR3 is made up of 15 amino acids. Trimming pared 0 bases from V and 0 bases from J, leaving 9 bases between. In nucleotides, the CDR3 is TGTGCCAGCAGCTTGGGTGTTGGAGTGAACACTGAAGCTTTCTTT. Translated: CASSLGVGVNTEAFF.

V gene TRBV10-3 combines with J gene TRBJ1-6; 7 bases agree with TRBD1. J lost 10 bases, V lost 3 bases, and 6 bases had no gene match. This CDR3 is built from 14 residues. Germline CDR1 reads ENHRY; CDR2 reads SYGVKD. The CDR3: CAISDPGQSSPLHF. In DNA form, the CDR3 reads TGTGCCATCAGTGACCCGGGACAGTCATCACCCCTCCACTTT.

The V gene is TRBV3-1 (or the pseudogene TRBV3-2), the J gene TRBJ2-3, with D uncertain. This CDR3 region has 13 residues. The germline gives CDR1 LGHDT, CDR2 YNNKEL (reference sequence). The V end lost 2 bases, the J end lost 12 bases, and 15 bases lay between the germline ends. CDR3 nucleotide sequence: TGTGCCAGCAGCCAAAGTACACACCCCGAACAGTATTTT. Protein product: CASSQSTHPEQYF.

This chain links TRBV6-5 with TRBJ2-3; D call uncertain. This CDR3 comprises 10 residues. Trimming removed 10 bases at V and 9 bases at J, with 11 bases between. The V gene's germline CDR1 is MNHEY and CDR2 SVGAGI. CDR3 protein: CATSRVTQYF. CDR3 DNA sequence: TGTGCCACCTCCCGAGTCACGCAGTATTTT.

The gene calls are TRBV9 and TRBJ1-3; the D gene is possibly TRBD1 (6 bases). CDR3 length: 14 residues. Looked up from germline, CDR1 is SGDLS and CDR2 is YYNGEE. Trimming took off 0 bases at V and 8 bases at J, with 12 bases between the two ends. The CDR3 DNA follows: TGTGCCAGCAGCGTAGGGGGACATGGGGACACCATATATTTT. Translation gives CASSVGGHGDTIYF.

The sample holds a few counts of this clone. This chain connects TRBV7-2 to TRBJ2-7; 8 bases map to TRBD1. The ends lost 5 bases at V and 2 bases at J; junction bases unmatched: 2. The CDR3 is 13 amino acids. Germline CDR1 SGHTA, CDR2 FQGNSA. CDR3 bases: TGTGCCAGCAGCCGGACAGGGCCCTACGAGCAGTACTTC. Amino acids: CASSRTGPYEQYF.

Regarding this clone: Other nucleotide sequences from this sample produce the same CDR3. The chain is built from TRBV5-1 and TRBJ1-2; TRBD1 agrees at 8 bases. V trimming: 0 bases; J trimming: 8 bases; junction bases outside the gene matches: 3. CDR3 length: 13 residues. Germline V lookup: CDR1 SGHRS, CDR2 YFSETQ. CDR3 bases: TGCGCCAGCAGCTTGGGACAGGGGAACGGCTACACCTTC. Its protein product is CASSLGQGNGYTF.

This chain joins TRBV6-5 and TRBJ1-6, with 11 bases that match TRBD1. J lost 10 bases, V lost 7 bases, and 3 bases had no gene match. From germline, CDR1 is MNHEY and CDR2 SVGAGI. This CDR3 region has 13 residues. CDR3 protein: CASTRDRGSPLHF. In DNA, the CDR3 is TGTGCCAGCACAAGGGACAGGGGGTCACCCCTCCACTTT.

This clone was picked up a small number of times. This rearrangement joins TRBV28 to TRBJ2-1; 8 positions match TRBD2. CDR3 length: 16 amino acids. V shed 1 base and J 8 bases; nucleotides not matched to a gene: 10. Germline assignment: CDR1 MDHEN and CDR2 SYDVKM. The CDR3 protein is CASSLLRGASGDEQFF. Here the CDR3 DNA reads TGTGCCAGCAGTTTATTGCGGGGGGCTTCGGGGGATGAGCAGTTCTTC.

This clone appeared once. The chain has TRBV4-3 and TRBJ2-2, with no clear D. Germline loops: CDR1 LGHNA, CDR2 YSLEER. Between the trimmed V and J ends, which lost 4 bases and 2 bases, there was a span of 8 bases. The CDR3 loop spans 14 amino acids. The CDR3 spells CASSLDTNTGELFF. The CDR3 nucleotides are TGCGCCAGCAGCCTTGACACCAACACCGGGGAGCTGTTTTTT.

V gene TRBV18 combines with J gene TRBJ1-3, with D tentatively TRBD1 (6 bases). This CDR3 contains 16 residues. V lost 3 bases and J 0 bases, leaving 12 bases between the germline ends. In germline, CDR1 is KGHSH, CDR2 LQKENI. CDR3 in DNA: TGTGCCAGCTCACCCCTAGGGGGAGTCTCTGGAAACACCATATATTTT. This encodes CASSPLGGVSGNTIYF.

This chain links TRBV6-6 with TRBJ1-4; perhaps TRBD1 as D (6 bases). Germline V lookup: CDR1 MNHNY, CDR2 SVGAGI (reference sequence). Trimming took 0 bases from V and 7 from J, leaving 9 bases between them. The CDR3 has 14 residues. CDR3 DNA sequence: TGTGCCAGCAGTTACTCAGGGGGTGGTGAAAAACTGTTTTTT. This codes for CASSYSGGGEKLFF.

The chain uses TRBV19 and TRBJ2-6, with 8 nucleotides matching TRBD1. The trim removed 7 bases at V and 3 bases at J, leaving 5 bases unmatched. The CDR3 sequence is 15 residues long. Germline CDR1 is LNHDA and CDR2 is SQIVND (reference sequence). The CDR3 region has the DNA TGTGCCAGTATAGCAGGGGGCGATGGGGCCAACGTCCTGACTTTC. Translated: CASIAGGDGANVLTF.

In DNA form, the CDR3 reads TGTGCCAGCAGATTCGGGGGATTCACAGATACGCAGTATTTT. Its protein product is CASRFGGFTDTQYF. V and J are TRBV6-6 and TRBJ2-3, with TRBD2 as a possible D gene (6 bases). V gave up 6 bases and J gave up 2 bases, with 12 bases separating them. The CDR3 is 14 residues long. CDR1 is MNHNY, CDR2 SVGAGI, per germline (reference sequence).

The J gene is TRBJ1-2, the V gene TRBV19; tentative D call: TRBD1 (6 bases). Germline V gene sequence: CDR1 LNHDA, CDR2 SQIVND (reference sequence). The CDR3 has 13 amino acids. V was shortened by 7 bases and J by 8 bases, with 17 bases between the two germline ends. The CDR3: CASTDSRPLGYTF. The CDR3, as DNA: TGTGCCAGTACGGACAGCCGTCCCTTGGGCTACACCTTC.

V is TRBV6-5 and J is TRBJ1-2; 10 nucleotides line up with TRBD1. CDR3 length equals 14 residues. From germline, CDR1 is MNHEY and CDR2 SVGAGI. V lost 6 bases and J lost 3; bases outside the gene matches: 4. The CDR3 spells CASSRQGAYYGYTF. The CDR3 coding sequence is TGTGCCAGCAGCCGACAGGGGGCATACTATGGCTACACCTTC.

This clone was detected only a few times. The chain uses TRBV11-2 and TRBJ1-4; tentative D call: TRBD1 (5 bases). Germline-derived CDR1 and CDR2 are SGHAT and FQNNGV. CDR3 length: 11 amino acids. V lost 5 bases to trimming and J lost 7 bases, with 5 bases between them. The CDR3 is CASSRGEKLFF. The CDR3 nucleotides are TGTGCCAGCAGCAGGGGTGAAAAACTGTTTTTT.